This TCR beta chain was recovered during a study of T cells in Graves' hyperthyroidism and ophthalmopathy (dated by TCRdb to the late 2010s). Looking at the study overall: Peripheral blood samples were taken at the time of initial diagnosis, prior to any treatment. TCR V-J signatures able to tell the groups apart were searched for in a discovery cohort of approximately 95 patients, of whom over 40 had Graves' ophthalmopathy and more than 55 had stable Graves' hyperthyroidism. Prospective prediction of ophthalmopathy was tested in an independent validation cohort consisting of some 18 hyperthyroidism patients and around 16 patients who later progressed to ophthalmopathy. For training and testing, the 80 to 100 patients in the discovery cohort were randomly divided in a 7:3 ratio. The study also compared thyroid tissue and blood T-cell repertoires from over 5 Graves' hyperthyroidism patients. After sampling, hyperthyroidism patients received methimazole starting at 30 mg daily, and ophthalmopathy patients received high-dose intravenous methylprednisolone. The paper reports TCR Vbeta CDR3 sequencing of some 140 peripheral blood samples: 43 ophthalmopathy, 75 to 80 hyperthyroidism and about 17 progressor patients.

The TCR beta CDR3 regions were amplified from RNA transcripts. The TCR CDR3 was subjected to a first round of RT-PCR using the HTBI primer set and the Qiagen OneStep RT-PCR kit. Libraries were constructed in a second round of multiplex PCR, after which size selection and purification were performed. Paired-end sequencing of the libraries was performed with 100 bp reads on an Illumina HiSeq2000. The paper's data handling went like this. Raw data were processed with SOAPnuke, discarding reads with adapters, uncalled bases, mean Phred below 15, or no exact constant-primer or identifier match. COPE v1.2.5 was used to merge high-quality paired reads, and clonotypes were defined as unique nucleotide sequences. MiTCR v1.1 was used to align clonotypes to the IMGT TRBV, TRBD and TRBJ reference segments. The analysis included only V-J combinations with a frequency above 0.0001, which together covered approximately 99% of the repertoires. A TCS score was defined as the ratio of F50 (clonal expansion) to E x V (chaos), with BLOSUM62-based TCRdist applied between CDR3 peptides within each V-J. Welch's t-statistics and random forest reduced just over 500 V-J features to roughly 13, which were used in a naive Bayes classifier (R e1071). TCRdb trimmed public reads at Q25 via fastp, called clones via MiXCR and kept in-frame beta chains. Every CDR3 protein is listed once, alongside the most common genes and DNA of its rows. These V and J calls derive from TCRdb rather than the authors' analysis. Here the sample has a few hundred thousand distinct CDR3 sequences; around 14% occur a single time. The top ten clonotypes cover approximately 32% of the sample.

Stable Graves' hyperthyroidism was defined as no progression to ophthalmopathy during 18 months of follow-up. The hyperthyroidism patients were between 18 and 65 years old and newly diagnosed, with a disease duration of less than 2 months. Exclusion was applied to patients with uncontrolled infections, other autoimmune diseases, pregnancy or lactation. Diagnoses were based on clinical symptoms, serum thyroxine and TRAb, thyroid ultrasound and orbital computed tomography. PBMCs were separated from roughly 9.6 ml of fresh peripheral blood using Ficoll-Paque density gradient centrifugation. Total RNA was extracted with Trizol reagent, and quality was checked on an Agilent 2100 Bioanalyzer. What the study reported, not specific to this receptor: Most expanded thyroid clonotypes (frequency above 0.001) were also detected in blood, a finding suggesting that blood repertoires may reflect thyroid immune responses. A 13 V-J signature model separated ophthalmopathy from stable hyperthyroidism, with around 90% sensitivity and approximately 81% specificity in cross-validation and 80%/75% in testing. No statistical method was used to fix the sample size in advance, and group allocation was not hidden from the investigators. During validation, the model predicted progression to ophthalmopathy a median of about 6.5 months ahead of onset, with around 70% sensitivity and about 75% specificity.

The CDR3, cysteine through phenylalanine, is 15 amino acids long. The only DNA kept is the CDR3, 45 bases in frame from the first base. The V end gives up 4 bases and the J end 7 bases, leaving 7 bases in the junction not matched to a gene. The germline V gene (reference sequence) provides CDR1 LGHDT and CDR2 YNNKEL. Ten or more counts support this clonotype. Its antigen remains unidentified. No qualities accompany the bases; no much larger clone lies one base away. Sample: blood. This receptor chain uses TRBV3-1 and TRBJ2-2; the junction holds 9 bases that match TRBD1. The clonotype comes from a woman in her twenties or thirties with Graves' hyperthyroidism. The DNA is TGTGCCAGCAGCCGCTACAGGGGGCGCAACGGGGAGCTGTTTTTT. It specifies CASSRYRGRNGELFF.